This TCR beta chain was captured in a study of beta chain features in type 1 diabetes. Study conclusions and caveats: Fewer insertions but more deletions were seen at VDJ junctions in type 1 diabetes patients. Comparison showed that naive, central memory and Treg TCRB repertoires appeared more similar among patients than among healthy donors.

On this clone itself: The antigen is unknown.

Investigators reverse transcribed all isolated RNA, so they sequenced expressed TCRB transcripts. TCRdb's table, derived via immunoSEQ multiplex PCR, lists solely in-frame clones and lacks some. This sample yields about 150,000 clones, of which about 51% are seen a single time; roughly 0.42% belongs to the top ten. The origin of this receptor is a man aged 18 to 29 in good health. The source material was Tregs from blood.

As DNA, the CDR3 is TGCGCCAGCAGCCGTACAGCGGCAACTAATGAAAAACTGTTTTTT. It yields the protein CASSRTAATNEKLFF. The J gene is TRBJ1-4, the V gene TRBV5-1; D remains unclear. The CDR3 extends over 15 amino acids. V lost 4 bases and J lost 0, with 10 bases in between. CDR1 and CDR2 (germline): SGHRS, YFSETQ.